A single sample is the source of the 31 T cell receptor beta chains below, sequenced in a study of technical replicates of blood from a handful of donors. Assay: immunoSEQ multiplex PCR; the TCRdb copy retains only in-frame clones and omits some. The sample holds some 48,000 clones, roughly 92% seen once. The specimen was PBMCs. All receptors derive from a human donor in good health. Some clones in this sample may be carry-over from other donors' samples.

The chain recombines TRBV9 with TRBJ1-2; D may be TRBD1 (5 bases). The germline V and J ends were trimmed by 4 bases and 8 bases, with 15 bases remaining between them. CDR1 and CDR2 (germline): SGDLS, YYNGEE. The CDR3 is made up of 13 amino acids. CDR3 residues: CASSSGGSEGYTF. CDR3 coding DNA: TGTGCCAGCAGCTCGGGGGGGTCGGAGGGCTACACCTTC.

The rearrangement uses TRBV28 and TRBJ2-7; D is unclear. V gave up 1 base and J gave up 0 bases, with 13 bases separating them. From germline, CDR1 is MDHEN and CDR2 SYDVKM. There are 16 residues in the CDR3. In DNA form, the CDR3 reads TGTGCCAGCAGTTTATCCCCAGATTTCAGCTCCTACGAGCAGTACTTC. Translated, it gives CASSLSPDFSSYEQYF.

This clone has only one observation. J is TRBJ2-5 and V is TRBV4-3, with D possibly matching TRBD2 (5 bases). V was shortened by 0 bases and J by 1 base, with 9 bases between the two germline ends. The CDR3 is 15 amino acids. Germline V gives CDR1 LGHNA, CDR2 YSLEER. The CDR3 sequence is CASSQDSAGQETQYF. The CDR3, as DNA: TGCGCCAGCAGCCAAGATTCCGCGGGCCAAGAGACCCAGTACTTC.

The rearrangement links TRBV7-9 to TRBJ1-5; 8 nucleotides match TRBD1. Per the germline V gene, CDR1 is SEHNR and CDR2 is FQNEAQ (reference sequence). The CDR3 loop spans 15 amino acids. The ends lost 2 bases at V and 5 bases at J; junction bases unmatched: 5. The CDR3 bases are TGTGCCAGCAGCTTATACAGGGGGTATGATCAGCCCCAGCATTTT. It is translated as CASSLYRGYDQPQHF.

The chain is built from TRBV7-9 and TRBJ2-3; the D gene is possibly TRBD2 (6 bases). The V and J ends lost 6 bases and 2 bases respectively, with 18 bases between them. The CDR3 is made up of 16 amino acids. Germline lookup yields CDR1 SEHNR and CDR2 FQNEAQ (reference sequence). CDR3 DNA: TGTGCCAGCAGTTCAGTCATGGGAGGAACCACAGATACGCAGTATTTT. Protein sequence: CASSSVMGGTTDTQYF.

The chain couples TRBV12-5 to TRBJ1-6, with 8 nucleotides matching TRBD1. Germline V gene data show CDR1 as LGHNT and CDR2 as FRNRAP. The CDR3 covers 14 residues. Losses at the gene ends were 3 bases for V and 7 bases for J; bases not matched to a gene: 2. The CDR3: CASGFWDRNSPLHF. Written as DNA, the CDR3 is TGTGCTAGTGGTTTCTGGGACAGGAATTCACCCCTCCACTTT.

The chain is built from TRBV9 and TRBJ2-7, with a possible D match to TRBD1 (5 bases). The germline V and J ends were trimmed by 2 bases and 2 bases, with 14 bases remaining between them. Germline lookup yields CDR1 SGDLS and CDR2 YYNGEE. The CDR3 runs to 15 residues. Here the CDR3 reads CASSVDQRGTYEQYF. CDR3 DNA: TGTGCCAGCAGCGTCGACCAAAGGGGAACCTACGAGCAGTACTTC.

The V call is TRBV18, the J call TRBJ1-2; a weak D match, TRBD1 (5 bases). The V end was cut by 3 bases, the J end by 2 bases, with 7 bases between. CDR1 KGHSH and CDR2 LQKENI come from the germline V gene. The CDR3 loop spans 13 amino acids. The CDR3 loop is CASSPDKNYGYTF. CDR3 in DNA: TGTGCCAGCTCACCGGACAAGAACTATGGCTACACCTTC.

The V call is TRBV2, the J call TRBJ1-6, with 8 bases aligning to TRBD1. Trimming at V came to 4 bases and at J to 4 bases, leaving 3 bases not matched to a gene. The CDR3 loop spans 15 amino acids. Looked up from germline, CDR1 is SNHLY and CDR2 is FYNNEI. CDR3 nucleotide sequence: TGTGCCAGCAGTGGTGACAGGGGTTATAATTCACCCCTCCACTTT. Encoded protein: CASSGDRGYNSPLHF.

The V gene is TRBV9, the J gene TRBJ2-7, with D perhaps TRBD2 (6 bases). The CDR3 contains 15 residues. V was clipped by 4 bases and J by 1 base, with 15 bases between them. Germline V gives CDR1 SGDLS, CDR2 YYNGEE. CDR3 amino acids: CASSPSGGDSYEQYF. The CDR3 DNA is TGTGCCAGCAGCCCCTCCGGGGGTGATTCCTACGAGCAGTACTTC.

The chain recombines TRBV6-1 with TRBJ2-7; 7 bases are shared with TRBD1. The V gene's germline CDR1 is MNHNS and CDR2 SASEGT. The CDR3 sequence is 15 residues long. With 1 base clipped from V and 3 bases from J, the junction kept 6 bases outside the gene matches. The CDR3 nucleotides are TGTGCCAGCAGTGAAGGGCCGGGACAGATCTACGAGCAGTACTTC. As protein: CASSEGPGQIYEQYF.

The chain is built from TRBV7-2 and TRBJ2-5; tentatively, D is TRBD2 (5 bases). V lost 7 bases and J lost 5, with 17 bases in between. Germline V gene sequence: CDR1 SGHTA, CDR2 FQGNSA. CDR3 length equals 14 residues. Written as DNA, the CDR3 is TGTGCCAGCATCTCCGAGAGGGCTGCTGAGACCCAGTACTTC. It is translated as CASISERAAETQYF.

The CDR3 sequence: CASSDGPLTEAFF. The CDR3 DNA reads TGTGCCAGCAGTGACGGGCCCTTGACTGAAGCTTTCTTT. The chain has TRBV6-4 and TRBJ1-1; no clear D gene. V lost 2 bases and J 5 bases, leaving 9 bases between the germline ends. Germline V gene sequence: CDR1 MRHNA, CDR2 SNTAGT. This CDR3 is 13 amino acids long.

The genes are TRBV6-4 and TRBJ2-1; 7 bases map to TRBD2. V shed 0 bases and J 5 bases; nucleotides not matched to a gene: 1. Germline V CDR1 and CDR2: MRHNA, SNTAGT. The CDR3 consists of 14 residues. CDR3 sequence reads: CASSDSTSHNEQFF. Here the CDR3 DNA reads TGTGCCAGCAGTGACTCGACTAGCCACAATGAGCAGTTCTTC.

The chain uses TRBV6-6 and TRBJ1-6; D gene ambiguous. Deletions cut 7 bases from V and 4 bases from J, with 8 bases between. Germline V lookup: CDR1 MNHNY, CDR2 SVGAGI (reference sequence). This CDR3 has 13 residues. CDR3 bases: TGTGCCAGCACAGAGACATATAATTCACCCCTCCACTTT. Protein product: CASTETYNSPLHF.

The rearrangement uses TRBV5-1 and TRBJ2-3; 9 bases line up with TRBD2. CDR1 and CDR2 (germline): SGHRS, YFSETQ. The CDR3 length is 17 residues. J was trimmed by 2 bases and V by 2 bases; bases with no gene match: 9. The DNA of the CDR3 is TGCGCCAGCAGCTTTGCCGCGGGAGGGACTTACACAGATACGCAGTATTTT. Amino acid sequence: CASSFAAGGTYTDTQYF.

The gene calls are TRBV2 and TRBJ1-5; no clear D gene. V was shortened by 7 bases and J by 7 bases, with 11 bases between the two germline ends. The CDR3 has 12 amino acids. Germline V gene sequence: CDR1 SNHLY, CDR2 FYNNEI. The CDR3: CASTTRGQPQHF. CDR3 nucleotides: TGTGCCAGCACTACCCGGGGACAGCCCCAGCATTTT.

This chain uses TRBV7-9 with TRBJ1-2; D unclear. Trimming left V 7 bases short and J 3 bases short, with 15 bases between. CDR1 and CDR2 (germline): SEHNR, FQNEAQ (reference sequence). This CDR3 contains 14 residues. The CDR3 nucleotides read TGTGCCAGCATCTCCGTCTGGGAGGACTATGGCTACACCTTC. This gives the protein CASISVWEDYGYTF.

V gene TRBV29-1 combines with J gene TRBJ2-1; TRBD2 matches 7 bases. Germline V gene lookup returns CDR1 SQVTM and CDR2 ANQGSEA. This CDR3 comprises 12 residues. Trimming took 7 bases from V and 9 from J; bases not matched to a gene: 9. The CDR3 DNA follows: TGCAGCGGAACCACTAGCGTAAGTGAGCAGTTCTTC. This translates into CSGTTSVSEQFF.

This rearrangement joins TRBV19 to TRBJ2-7, with TRBD2 matching over 7 bases. The germline gives CDR1 LNHDA, CDR2 SQIVND (reference sequence). The CDR3 spans 15 residues. The J segment lost 0 bases and the V segment lost 10 bases, leaving 12 bases of the junction unmatched. CDR3 sequence (DNA): TGTGCCACTTCTCTCTTCGGGGGGAGCTCCTACGAGCAGTACTTC. Translation gives CATSLFGGSSYEQYF. The whole variable domain, filled in from reference TRBV19 and TRBJ2-7, reads DGGITQSPKYLFRKEGQNVTLSCEQNLNHDAMYWYRQDPGQGLRLIYYSQIVNDFQKGDIAEGYSVSREKKESFPLTVTSAQKNPTAFYLCATSLFGGSSYEQYFGPGTRLTVT.

J is TRBJ2-3 and V is TRBV5-6; possible D gene TRBD2, 6 bases. This CDR3 contains 13 residues. V lost 4 bases to trimming and J lost 8 bases, with 14 bases between them. Germline V lookup: CDR1 SGHDT, CDR2 YYEEEE. CDR3 in amino acids: CASSGGTWGTQYF. CDR3 nucleotides: TGTGCCAGCAGCGGGGGGACCTGGGGTACGCAGTATTTT.

The chain employs TRBV7-9 and TRBJ1-1, with unresolved D. The CDR3 consists of 12 residues. Germline V CDR1 and CDR2: SEHNR, FQNEAQ (reference sequence). The ends were cut back, 3 bases at V and 6 bases at J, with 8 bases in the middle. The CDR3 reads CASSFSLAEAFF. DNA of the CDR3: TGTGCCAGCAGCTTTAGCTTAGCTGAAGCTTTCTTT.

This rearrangement joins TRBV19 to TRBJ2-1; TRBD2 is a possible D gene (6 bases). V was shortened by 5 bases and J by 4 bases, with 9 bases between the two germline ends. CDR1 is LNHDA and CDR2 is SQIVND in the germline V gene (reference sequence). This CDR3 has 13 amino acids. CDR3 nucleotide sequence: TGTGCCAGTAGTGGGGGGTTTTACAATGAGCAGTTCTTC. It encodes CASSGGFYNEQFF.

This clone was seen just once. The V and J genes are TRBV10-3 and TRBJ2-7; D is perhaps TRBD1 (6 bases). The CDR3 contains 12 residues. Germline CDR1 and CDR2: ENHRY and SYGVKD. The germline V and J ends were trimmed by 6 bases and 5 bases, with 11 bases remaining between them. In nucleotides, the CDR3 is TGTGCCATCAGATTACAGGGTGACGAGCAGTACTTC. Translated, it gives CAIRLQGDEQYF.

The rearrangement joins TRBV4-3 to TRBJ1-6; no reliable D call. Trimming cost V 4 bases and J 5 bases, with 15 bases left between them. The CDR3 sequence is 16 residues long. Germline-derived CDR1 and CDR2 are LGHNA and YSLEER. CDR3 in DNA: TGCGCCAGCAGCCGAGCAGCGGAGATAAATAATTCACCCCTCCACTTT. It translates to CASSRAAEINNSPLHF.

This chain links TRBV10-3 with TRBJ1-1; 12 positions match TRBD1. With 3 bases clipped from V and 8 bases from J, the junction kept 7 bases outside the gene matches. This CDR3 is built from 15 residues. Germline-derived CDR1 and CDR2 are ENHRY and SYGVKD. The CDR3 nucleotides read TGTGCCATCAGTGACCCCGGGACAGGGGGCCGGGAAGCTTTCTTT. Translated, it gives CAISDPGTGGREAFF.

This clone was found once. The V call is TRBV6-1, the J call TRBJ2-7; 14 positions match TRBD2. The length of the CDR3 is 16 residues. In germline, CDR1 is MNHNS, CDR2 SASEGT. J lost 0 bases, V lost 4 bases, and 2 bases had no gene match. CDR3 nucleotide sequence: TGTGCCAGCAGTGCAGGGACTAGCGGGAGCTCCTACGAGCAGTACTTC. Translating it yields CASSAGTSGSSYEQYF.

This clone has just one count. This sequence joins TRBV7-6 and TRBJ2-2; the D gene is possibly TRBD1 (6 bases). V was trimmed by 3 bases and J by 5 bases, leaving 19 bases between them. Germline CDR1 reads SGHVS; CDR2 reads FNYEAQ. The CDR3 loop spans 17 amino acids. CDR3 sequence reads: CASSFPQGGVGTGELFF. CDR3 coding DNA: TGTGCCAGCAGCTTTCCCCAAGGGGGAGTAGGGACCGGGGAGCTGTTTTTT.

V and J are TRBV4-3 and TRBJ1-1; D perhaps matches TRBD1 (5 bases). The CDR3 has 13 amino acids. Germline V CDR1 and CDR2: LGHNA, YSLEER. V shed 3 bases and J shed 6 bases, with 11 bases lying between them. Written as DNA, the CDR3 is TGCGCCAGCAGCCAGAAGGTCAGGGCTGAAGCTTTCTTT. Its translation is CASSQKVRAEAFF.

The V gene is TRBV10-1, the J gene TRBJ1-4; 12 bases are a match to TRBD1. CDR3 length: 18 residues. Germline trimming cut 2 bases from V and 3 bases from J; bases unmatched to any gene: 7. From germline, CDR1 is WNHNN and CDR2 SYGVQD (reference sequence). CDR3 DNA: TGCGCCAGCAGTGAGCCGGGACAGGGGGCTAGGGCTAATGAAAAACTGTTTTTT. Translated, it gives CASSEPGQGARANEKLFF.

The chain uses TRBV7-3 and TRBJ2-5; TRBD2 matches 11 bases. This CDR3 has 15 residues. Losses at the gene ends were 5 bases for V and 13 bases for J; bases not matched to a gene: 15. CDR1 SGHTA and CDR2 FQGTGA come from the germline V gene. The CDR3 nucleotides read TGTGCCAGCAGCCCTGGTCCGGCTAGCGGGGGGCCCATGTACTTC. Its translation is CASSPGPASGGPMYF.